One sample yielded the 21 T cell receptor beta chains listed below, sequenced in a study of blood T cell repertoires in COVID-19. Data came from immunoSEQ multiplex PCR; TCRdb stores just in-frame clones and leaves some out. The top ten clones hold 3% to 4.5% of a sample with fewer than 110,000 clones, roughly 90% of them seen once. The sequenced sample was peripheral blood. These receptor sequences come from a woman aged 55-70 years with acute or convalescent COVID-19.

The sample holds one count of this clone. V gene TRBV7-3 combines with J gene TRBJ2-3, with a tentative D call TRBD1 (6 bases). V gave up 2 bases and J gave up 1 base, with 10 bases separating them. Germline-derived CDR1 and CDR2 are SGHTA and FQGTGA. The CDR3 is made up of 15 amino acids. The chain's CDR3 is CASSLQGIRTDTQYF. The CDR3 DNA follows: TGTGCCAGCAGCTTACAGGGGATTCGCACAGATACGCAGTATTTT. Combining the CDR3 with reference TRBV7-3 and TRBJ2-3 gives the whole variable domain GAGVSQTPSNKVTEKGKYVELRCDPISGHTALYWYRQSLGQGPEFLIYFQGTGAADDSGLPNDRFFAVRPEGSVSTLKIQRTERGDSAVYLCASSLQGIRTDTQYFGPGTRLTVL.

CDR3 sequence (DNA): TGTGCCAGCTTCGGTGGGCAGGGAGGCGTTCGCAATCAGCCCCAGCATTTT. Translating it yields CASFGGQGGVRNQPQHF. This rearrangement joins TRBV7-3 to TRBJ1-5; D perhaps matches TRBD1 (5 bases). The CDR3 covers 17 residues. V shed 8 bases and J shed 2 bases, with 22 bases lying between them. Germline V lookup: CDR1 SGHTA, CDR2 FQGTGA.

The rearrangement uses TRBV3-1 (or the pseudogene TRBV3-2) and TRBJ2-2, with 7 bases aligning to TRBD1. The V and J ends lost 4 bases and 6 bases, in that order; junction bases with no gene match: 8. Germline V gene data show CDR1 as LGHDT and CDR2 as YNNKEL (reference sequence). The CDR3 loop spans 15 amino acids. CDR3 sequence (DNA): TGTGCCAGCAGCCCCATAGGGGGCCGTGCCGGGGAGCTGTTTTTT. It encodes CASSPIGGRAGELFF.

V usage is TRBV19 and J usage is TRBJ1-2; 8 positions agree with TRBD1. J was trimmed by 2 bases and V by 3 bases; bases with no gene match: 5. This CDR3 contains 15 residues. CDR1 and CDR2 (germline): LNHDA, SQIVND (reference sequence). The CDR3 DNA sequence: TGTGCCAGTAGTATTCAGGGGGCTATCAACTATGGCTACACCTTC. Its protein is CASSIQGAINYGYTF.

Only a few counts were recorded for this clone. The chain links TRBV5-5 to TRBJ1-5; perhaps TRBD1 as D (6 bases). The CDR3 totals 15 residues. Germline values: CDR1 SGHKS, CDR2 YYEKEE (reference sequence). The V and J ends lost 2 bases and 2 bases respectively, with 11 bases between them. CDR3 bases: TGTGCCAGCAGCTTACAGGGAATTGGCAATCAGCCCCAGCATTTT. This codes for CASSLQGIGNQPQHF.

Here the CDR3 reads CASSQPLAGVPTTDTQYF. In nucleotides, the CDR3 is TGCGCCAGCAGCCAACCACTAGCGGGAGTCCCTACTACGGATACGCAGTATTTT. V and J are TRBV4-1 and TRBJ2-3, with 11 nucleotides matching TRBD2. The germline V gene has CDR1 MGHRA and CDR2 YSYEKL. The V and J ends lost 2 bases and 6 bases, in that order; junction bases with no gene match: 13. The CDR3 has 18 residues.

The chain joins TRBV5-1 to TRBJ2-2; 7 bases match TRBD2. The germline CDR1 and CDR2 sequences are SGHRS and YFSETQ. Losses at the gene ends were 0 bases for V and 1 base for J; bases not matched to a gene: 6. The CDR3 contains 17 residues. The CDR3 loop reads CASSLAVGGRNTGELFF. DNA for the CDR3: TGCGCCAGCAGCTTGGCCGTAGGCGGGAGGAACACCGGGGAGCTGTTTTTT.

The rearrangement joins TRBV24-1 to TRBJ2-1; D is perhaps TRBD1 (7 bases). Germline loops: CDR1 KGHDR, CDR2 SFDVKD. The CDR3 runs to 18 residues. Trimming removed 5 bases at V and 0 bases at J, with 19 bases between. CDR3 amino acids: CATSAHAGQSSSYNEQFF. The CDR3 DNA reads TGTGCCACCAGTGCTCACGCGGGACAGTCCAGCTCCTACAATGAGCAGTTCTTC.

The chain links TRBV28 to TRBJ2-7, with a weak D call TRBD1 (6 bases). There are 13 residues in the CDR3. V was cut by 5 bases and J by 3 bases, with 11 bases left in between. CDR1 and CDR2 from the germline V gene are MDHEN and SYDVKM. The CDR3 reads CASSIRGNYEQYF. The CDR3 nucleotides are TGTGCCAGCAGTATCAGGGGTAACTACGAGCAGTACTTC.

This chain links TRBV18 with TRBJ1-1; D might be TRBD1 (5 bases). The germline V gene encodes CDR1 KGHSH and CDR2 LQKENI. The CDR3 covers 14 residues. V dropped 1 base and J dropped 4 bases, with 10 bases sitting between them. CDR3 DNA sequence: TGTGCCAGCTCACCACAGGGGTACGGCACTGAAGCTTTCTTT. This codes for CASSPQGYGTEAFF.

The chain combines TRBV28 with TRBJ2-2; D possibly corresponds to TRBD2 (6 bases). Trimming stripped 4 bases from V and 1 base from J, with 7 bases between. The CDR3 is made up of 14 amino acids. CDR1 and CDR2 from the germline V gene are MDHEN and SYDVKM. CDR3 sequence (DNA): TGTGCCAGCAGTTCAGCGGGGAACACCGGGGAGCTGTTTTTT. It specifies CASSSAGNTGELFF.

DNA for the CDR3: TGCGCCAGCAGCTCGGAGCCGGTGCGAGCTAATGAAAAACTGTTTTTT. Translation gives CASSSEPVRANEKLFF. This chain uses TRBV5-1 with TRBJ1-4, with D uncertain. Trimming took 3 bases from V and 3 from J, leaving 15 bases between them. CDR1 SGHRS and CDR2 YFSETQ come from the germline V gene. The CDR3 has 16 amino acids.

This sequence joins TRBV6-1 and TRBJ2-6; D is possibly TRBD2 (6 bases). The V end lost 3 bases, the J end lost 4 bases, and 7 bases lay between the germline ends. The CDR3 contains 14 residues. CDR1 and CDR2 (germline): MNHNS, SASEGT. CDR3: CASSDLAGANVLTF. The CDR3 nucleotides are TGTGCCAGCAGTGATCTAGCGGGGGCCAACGTCCTGACTTTC.

This chain connects TRBV4-1 to TRBJ2-2; TRBD1 aligns across 7 bases. CDR3 length equals 14 residues. The J segment lost 8 bases and the V segment lost 1 base, leaving 4 bases of the junction unmatched. Per germline, CDR1 MGHRA and CDR2 YSYEKL. CDR3 in amino acids: CASSQGDSPGELFF. The CDR3 DNA reads as TGCGCCAGCAGCCAAGGGGACAGTCCAGGGGAGCTGTTTTTT.

The chain joins TRBV11-1 to TRBJ2-3; 7 positions match TRBD2. This CDR3 spans 15 amino acids. The germline V gene has CDR1 SGHAT and CDR2 FQDESV (reference sequence). Losses at the gene ends were 2 bases for V and 2 bases for J; bases not matched to a gene: 4. In DNA form, the CDR3 reads TGTGCCAGCAGCTTACACCGGGGGGTCACAGATACGCAGTATTTT. It translates to CASSLHRGVTDTQYF.

The chain links TRBV2 to TRBJ1-2; D is perhaps TRBD1 (5 bases). Trimming took 4 bases from V and 7 from J, leaving 16 bases between them. The CDR3 contains 14 residues. In germline, CDR1 is SNHLY, CDR2 FYNNEI. The CDR3 DNA is TGTGCCAGCAGTGTGACGGGGGGGGAGGGTGGCTACACCTTC. Amino acids: CASSVTGGEGGYTF.

V and J are TRBV4-1 and TRBJ1-4; tentative D call: TRBD1 (5 bases). V was clipped by 0 bases and J by 6 bases, with 14 bases between them. Germline-derived CDR1 and CDR2 are MGHRA and YSYEKL. This CDR3 is built from 16 residues. The CDR3 sequence: CASSQETQIGDEKLFF. Written as DNA, the CDR3 is TGCGCCAGCAGCCAAGAAACCCAAATAGGGGATGAAAAACTGTTTTTT.

The chain employs TRBV6-5 and TRBJ1-1; TRBD1 aligns across 8 bases. Trimming cost V 4 bases and J 1 base; bases outside gene matches: 5. The CDR3 is 15 residues long. Germline V CDR1 and CDR2: MNHEY, SVGAGI. The CDR3 DNA reads TGTGCCAGCAGTTTACCCGGGACAGGGAACACTGAAGCTTTCTTT. This translates into CASSLPGTGNTEAFF.

This chain links TRBV28 with TRBJ2-7; 12 bases fit TRBD2. V gave up 2 bases and J gave up 6 bases; unmatched junction bases: 5. CDR1 MDHEN and CDR2 SYDVKM come from the germline V gene. The CDR3 runs 15 residues. As DNA, the CDR3 is TGTGCCAGCAGTTTACAGCTAGCGGGAGGGCTCGAGCAGTACTTC. This sequence encodes CASSLQLAGGLEQYF.

The chain uses TRBV11-3 and TRBJ1-2, with D perhaps TRBD1 (6 bases). In germline, CDR1 is SGHNT, CDR2 YENEEA. The V end lost 3 bases, the J end lost 2 bases, and 10 bases lay between the germline ends. The CDR3 runs 14 residues. The CDR3 reads CASSFQQGNYGYTF. CDR3 nucleotide sequence: TGTGCCAGCAGCTTCCAACAGGGCAACTATGGCTACACCTTC. The full variable domain, in which reference TRBV11-3 and TRBJ1-2 provide the parts outside the CDR3, is EAGVVQSPRYKIIEKKQPVAFWCNPISGHNTLYWYLQNLGQGPELLIRYENEEAVDDSQLPKDRFSAERLKGVDSTLKIQPAELGDSAVYLCASSFQQGNYGYTFGSGTRLTVV.

As concerns this clone: Other DNA variants within this sample encode the same CDR3. The chain employs TRBV5-1 and TRBJ1-5; D possibly corresponds to TRBD1 (5 bases). CDR1 SGHRS and CDR2 YFSETQ come from the germline V gene. The CDR3 has 14 amino acids. With 0 bases removed from V and 2 bases from J, the gap between germline ends came to 6 bases. The CDR3 is CASSLEGGNQPQHF. CDR3 DNA: TGCGCCAGCAGCTTGGAAGGGGGCAATCAGCCCCAGCATTTT.